The 27 T cell receptor beta chains below come from one sample, sequenced in a study of T cells after posttransplantation cyclophosphamide. Control samples came 1 year after myeloablative marrow transplants with methotrexate plus calcineurin inhibitor. Measured with immunoSEQ multiplex PCR; TCRdb has only the in-frame clones, and not every one. The sample has about 15,000 clones, 84% seen once. The specimen was PBMCs, collected roughly 57 weeks after allogeneic stem cell transplant with calcineurin inhibitor and methotrexate. These receptors came from a male patient aged 18 to 35 who received an allogeneic stem cell transplant from a related donor, was CMV-positive, and had no GVHD. Some T cells may originate from the graft donor.

This clone appeared once. The chain couples TRBV19 to TRBJ2-1, with a tentative D call TRBD1 (7 bases). The CDR3 consists of 13 residues. V was shortened by 4 bases and J by 8 bases, with 12 bases between the two germline ends. Germline values: CDR1 LNHDA, CDR2 SQIVND (reference sequence). CDR3 amino acids: CASSRQGGYEQFF. The CDR3 region has the DNA TGTGCCAGTAGTAGACAGGGAGGCTATGAGCAGTTCTTC.

The chain links TRBV5-3 to TRBJ2-5; a weak D match, TRBD1 (6 bases). TRBV5-3 is labeled an ORF, and its function is uncertain. V gave up 3 bases and J gave up 0 bases, with 9 bases separating them. The CDR3 is 14 residues long. In nucleotides, the CDR3 is TGTGCCAGAAGCTGGACAGCCTACCAAGAGACCCAGTACTTC. This encodes CARSWTAYQETQYF.

Details on this clone: One junction end does not reproduce the germline sequence, and a read error may be involved. CDR3 region: CASSLSEAGLYSEQFF. CDR3 coding DNA: TGTGCCAGCAGCTTATCGGAAGCGGGATTATACAGTGAGCAGTTCTTC. The J gene is TRBJ2-1, the V gene TRBV7-2; 7 bases match TRBD2. The CDR3 covers 16 residues. Germline loops: CDR1 SGHTA, CDR2 FQGNSA.

J is TRBJ2-5 and V is TRBV2, with TRBD2 as a possible D gene (5 bases). The CDR3 spans 14 residues. V lost 6 bases and J lost 3, with 14 bases in between. Germline assignment: CDR1 SNHLY and CDR2 FYNNEI. CDR3 region: CASRKSSGEETQYF. CDR3 nucleotide sequence: TGTGCCAGCAGGAAGTCCAGCGGAGAAGAGACCCAGTACTTC.

This clone showed up just once. The chain carries TRBV4-3 and TRBJ2-1, with 12 bases aligning to TRBD1. Germline V gives CDR1 LGHNA, CDR2 YSLEER. V gave up 4 bases and J gave up 8 bases; unmatched junction bases: 12. CDR3 size: 17 residues. The DNA for the CDR3 is TGCGCCAGCAGCCTATCCCCGGGACAGGGGGCGGTAGATGAGCAGTTCTTC. It translates to CASSLSPGQGAVDEQFF.

V usage is TRBV30 and J usage is TRBJ2-2; 7 bases are a match to TRBD1. V lost 1 base and J lost 2; bases outside the gene matches: 4. The CDR3 runs to 15 residues. Germline-derived CDR1 and CDR2 are GTSNPN and SVGIG (reference sequence). Here the CDR3 reads CAWSAGGFNTGELFF. The CDR3 DNA is TGTGCCTGGAGTGCAGGGGGATTCAACACCGGGGAGCTGTTTTTT. The variable domain in full, completed from reference TRBV30 and TRBJ2-2, reads SQTIHQWPATLVQPVGSPLSLECTVEGTSNPNLYWYRQAAGRGLQLLFYSVGIGQISSEVPQNLSASRPQDRQFILSSKKLLLSDSGFYLCAWSAGGFNTGELFFGEGSRLTVL.

This clone turned up a few times. Its ends do not fully match the called genes, so a read error is possible. The chain is built from TRBV19 and TRBJ2-1; 9 bases fit TRBD2. The germline V gene encodes CDR1 LNHDA and CDR2 SQIVND (reference sequence). The CDR3 spans 18 residues. The CDR3 DNA reads TGTGCCAGTAGTATGTCTAGCGGGACCTCAAGCTCCTACAGTGAGCAGTTCTTC. Its protein is CASSMSSGTSSSYSEQFF.

The V call is TRBV5-6, the J call TRBJ2-7; 7 bases match TRBD2. The CDR3 length is 13 residues. V lost 4 bases and J lost 6; bases outside the gene matches: 7. Germline CDR1 reads SGHDT; CDR2 reads YYEEEE. CDR3 amino acids: CASSPMGGVEQYF. In nucleotides, the CDR3 is TGTGCCAGCAGCCCAATGGGAGGGGTCGAGCAGTACTTC.

This clone has more than one count but fewer than ten. J is TRBJ2-1 and V is TRBV30, with a possible D match to TRBD2 (7 bases). The CDR3 contains 11 residues. V was pared by 6 bases and J by 9 bases, with 12 bases between. Germline V gives CDR1 GTSNPN, CDR2 SVGIG (reference sequence). The CDR3 protein is CACGGGSEQFF. In DNA, the CDR3 is TGTGCCTGTGGGGGGGGCAGTGAGCAGTTCTTC.

The chain joins TRBV5-4 to TRBJ1-6; D is unresolved. CDR1 and CDR2 from the germline V gene are SGHNT and YYREEE (reference sequence). The V and J ends lost 4 bases and 0 bases respectively, with 8 bases between them. The CDR3 consists of 15 residues. In DNA, the CDR3 is TGTGCCAGCAGCCAAGGAGGCTCCTATAATTCACCCCTCCACTTT. Translation gives CASSQGGSYNSPLHF.

This clone came up a few times. A far larger clone differs by one base, so this is likely a read error. At the DNA level, this CDR3 is encoded by other sequences in the same sample as well. The gene calls are TRBV5-1 and TRBJ1-2, with D uncertain. CDR1 is SGHRS, CDR2 YFSETQ, per germline. The V end lost 0 bases, the J end lost 2 bases, and 8 bases lay between the germline ends. The CDR3 contains 14 residues. CDR3 coding DNA: TGCGCCAGCAGCTTGGAGGAGGGCAACTATGGCTACACCTTC. It translates to CASSLEEGNYGYTF.

The rearrangement links TRBV2 to TRBJ2-1; 7 bases line up with TRBD2. The CDR3 length is 15 residues. V was clipped by 7 bases and J by 9 bases; unmatched bases: 15. Per the germline V gene, CDR1 is SNHLY and CDR2 is FYNNEI. The chain's CDR3 is CASNQGGTIHSEQFF. In nucleotides, the CDR3 is TGTGCCAGCAACCAAGGAGGGACTATCCACAGTGAGCAGTTCTTC.

This chain links TRBV7-8 with TRBJ2-7; 8 nucleotides align to TRBD1. Trimming took 1 base from V and 3 from J; bases not matched to a gene: 2. The CDR3 contains 14 residues. Germline V lookup: CDR1 SGHVS, CDR2 FQNEAQ. CDR3 sequence (DNA): TGTGCCAGCAGCTTAGACACAGGGGGCTACGAGCAGTACTTC. It yields the protein CASSLDTGGYEQYF.

A single count supports this clone. The V call is TRBV27, the J call TRBJ2-3; the D gene is possibly TRBD1 (7 bases). This CDR3 comprises 14 residues. The V end was cut by 5 bases, the J end by 4 bases, with 13 bases between. Germline V gene lookup returns CDR1 MNHEY and CDR2 SMNVEV (reference sequence). The CDR3: CASSLGGGADTQYF. Here the CDR3 DNA reads TGTGCCAGCAGTCTAGGAGGGGGCGCAGATACGCAGTATTTT.

The V gene is TRBV5-6, the J gene TRBJ2-5, with TRBD2 matching 8 bases. This CDR3 spans 14 amino acids. Germline values: CDR1 SGHDT, CDR2 YYEEEE. J gave up 0 bases and V 4 bases, and 2 bases lay outside the gene matches. Here the CDR3 DNA reads TGTGCCAGCAGCGGCGGGGGGTACCAAGAGACCCAGTACTTC. It translates to CASSGGGYQETQYF.

This chain connects TRBV7-3 to TRBJ2-3, with TRBD2 matching 7 bases. Germline V gene lookup returns CDR1 SGHTA and CDR2 FQGTGA. The CDR3 extends over 16 amino acids. After removal of 5 bases from V and 2 bases from J, the junction contained 10 bases not matched to a gene. This chain's CDR3 is CASSPGREPFTDTQYF. For the CDR3, the DNA is TGTGCCAGCAGCCCAGGGAGGGAACCTTTCACAGATACGCAGTATTTT. The variable domain in full, completed from reference TRBV7-3 and TRBJ2-3, reads GAGVSQTPSNKVTEKGKYVELRCDPISGHTALYWYRQSLGQGPEFLIYFQGTGAADDSGLPNDRFFAVRPEGSVSTLKIQRTERGDSAVYLCASSPGREPFTDTQYFGPGTRLTVL.

The chain links TRBV6-1 to TRBJ1-2; D gene unclear. CDR1 is MNHNS and CDR2 is SASEGT in the germline V gene. Deletions cut 7 bases from V and 4 bases from J, with 13 bases between. The length of the CDR3 is 13 residues. The CDR3 here is CASISPLAYGYTF. CDR3 coding DNA: TGTGCCAGCATTAGTCCGTTAGCCTATGGCTACACCTTC.

This chain links TRBV6-5 with TRBJ1-3, with 9 bases that match TRBD1. Germline V gives CDR1 MNHEY, CDR2 SVGAGI. J was trimmed by 3 bases and V by 4 bases; bases with no gene match: 7. This CDR3 comprises 16 residues. The CDR3 DNA reads as TGTGCCAGCAGTTCCTACAGGGGGCAAGATGGAAACACCATATATTTT. Residues: CASSSYRGQDGNTIYF.

This clone was counted between two and nine times. This sequence joins TRBV7-6 and TRBJ1-2, with a possible D match to TRBD1 (6 bases). The CDR3 is 16 residues long. Germline values: CDR1 SGHVS, CDR2 FNYEAQ. V was pared by 1 base and J by 4 bases, with 16 bases between. CDR3 protein: CASSLGVRGQRYGYTF. CDR3 bases: TGTGCCAGCAGCTTAGGCGTAAGAGGACAGCGCTATGGCTACACCTTC.

The J gene is TRBJ2-3, the V gene TRBV11-2; TRBD1 might be the D (5 bases). The V and J ends lost 1 base and 1 base respectively, with 12 bases between them. Germline V CDR1 and CDR2: SGHAT, FQNNGV. The CDR3 spans 16 residues. CDR3 sequence (DNA): TGTGCCAGCAGCTTAGGCAGGGTCTTGGGCACAGATACGCAGTATTTT. This codes for CASSLGRVLGTDTQYF.

The V call is TRBV6-5, the J call TRBJ2-7, with 9 bases matching TRBD1. The CDR3 is made up of 13 amino acids. Germline assignment: CDR1 MNHEY and CDR2 SVGAGI. Trimming removed 6 bases from V and 7 bases from J; junction bases left unmatched: 7. The CDR3 sequence is CASRRQGEREQYF. CDR3 sequence (DNA): TGTGCCAGCAGACGACAGGGGGAGCGGGAGCAGTACTTC.

The genes are TRBV30 and TRBJ2-4; maybe TRBD1 (5 bases). Germline V gene sequence: CDR1 GTSNPN, CDR2 SVGIG (reference sequence). V was trimmed by 3 bases and J by 3 bases, leaving 12 bases between them. The CDR3 contains 14 residues. CDR3 sequence reads: CAWRGRAGKNIQYF. In DNA, the CDR3 is TGTGCCTGGAGGGGCAGGGCCGGCAAAAACATTCAGTACTTC.

The genes are TRBV6-1 and TRBJ2-6; D may be TRBD1 (5 bases). The CDR3 is 15 residues long. Germline V gives CDR1 MNHNS, CDR2 SASEGT. V lost 10 bases and J 0 bases, leaving 13 bases between the germline ends. DNA for the CDR3: TGTGCCACCAGAACAGGAAGCTCTGGGGCCAACGTCCTGACTTTC. Its translation: CATRTGSSGANVLTF.

The V and J genes are TRBV6-5 and TRBJ2-2; D may be TRBD2 (7 bases). The V gene's germline CDR1 is MNHEY and CDR2 SVGAGI. V was shortened by 11 bases and J by 9 bases, with 19 bases between the two germline ends. CDR3 size: 13 residues. The CDR3 reads CACGPGGNRELFF. CDR3 nucleotides: TGTGCCTGCGGACCGGGGGGCAACCGGGAGCTGTTTTTT.

This chain uses TRBV11-2 with TRBJ2-1, with D possibly matching TRBD2 (5 bases). This CDR3 contains 15 residues. V gave up 5 bases and J gave up 2 bases, with 13 bases separating them. Per germline, CDR1 SGHAT and CDR2 FQNNGV. The CDR3 DNA follows: TGTGCCAGCAGCCGACCAGCGGCCCCCTACAATGAGCAGTTCTTC. Translated, it gives CASSRPAAPYNEQFF.

The chain uses TRBV10-3 and TRBJ2-7; 8 bases are a match to TRBD2. The CDR3 covers 14 residues. V was clipped by 7 bases and J by 0 bases; unmatched bases: 5. Germline lookup yields CDR1 ENHRY and CDR2 SYGVKD. The CDR3 nucleotides are TGTGCCATCAAGCGAACTAGCGGCTCCTACGAGCAGTACTTC. This gives the protein CAIKRTSGSYEQYF.

The chain carries TRBV19 and TRBJ2-7; 12 bases fit TRBD1. CDR1 LNHDA and CDR2 SQIVND come from the germline V gene (reference sequence). J was trimmed by 6 bases and V by 5 bases; bases with no gene match: 5. The CDR3 loop spans 14 amino acids. As DNA, the CDR3 is TGTGCCAGTAGTGGGGGACAGGGGGCACGCGAGCAGTACTTC. As protein: CASSGGQGAREQYF.